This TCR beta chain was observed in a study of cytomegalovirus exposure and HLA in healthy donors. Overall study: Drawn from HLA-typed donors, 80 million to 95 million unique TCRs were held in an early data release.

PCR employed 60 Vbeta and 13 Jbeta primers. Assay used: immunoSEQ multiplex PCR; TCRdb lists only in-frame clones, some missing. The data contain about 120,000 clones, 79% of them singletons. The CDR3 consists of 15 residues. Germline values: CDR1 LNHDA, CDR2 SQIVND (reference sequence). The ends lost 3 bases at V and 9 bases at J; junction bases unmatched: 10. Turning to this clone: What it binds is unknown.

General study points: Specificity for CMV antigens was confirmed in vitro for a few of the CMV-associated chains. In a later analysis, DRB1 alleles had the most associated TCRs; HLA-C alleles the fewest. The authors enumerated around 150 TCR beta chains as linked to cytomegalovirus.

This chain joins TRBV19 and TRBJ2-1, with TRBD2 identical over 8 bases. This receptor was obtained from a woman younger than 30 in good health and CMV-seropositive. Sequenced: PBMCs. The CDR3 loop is CASSMTSELWGEQFF. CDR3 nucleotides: TGTGCCAGTAGTATGACTAGCGAGTTGTGGGGTGAGCAGTTCTTC.